These 4 T cell receptor beta chains were sequenced from one sample in a study of blood T cell repertoires in COVID-19. Generated by immunoSEQ multiplex PCR, the TCRdb table keeps only in-frame clones and is missing some. Of 260,000 or so clones listed, about 80% are singletons. The specimen sequenced was peripheral blood. The source of these receptors is a human donor in a cohort sampled during active COVID-19.

A few counts support this clone. The chain couples TRBV4-3 to TRBJ2-1; 9 bases line up with TRBD2. The CDR3 is 21 amino acids. Germline CDR1 and CDR2: LGHNA and YSLEER. The junction had 18 bases not matched to a gene; V was cut back by 3 bases and J by 0 bases. CDR3 loop: CASSHRYNHPSGTVSYNEQFF. In DNA, the CDR3 is TGCGCCAGCAGCCACAGATACAATCACCCTAGCGGGACTGTCTCCTACAATGAGCAGTTCTTC.

This chain joins TRBV2 and TRBJ1-3; D is undetermined. V was cut by 5 bases and J by 0 bases, with 8 bases left in between. The CDR3 totals 14 residues. Germline lookup yields CDR1 SNHLY and CDR2 FYNNEI. The CDR3 region has the DNA TGTGCCAGCAGTAGGGAGAGCTCTGGAAACACCATATATTTT. Protein: CASSRESSGNTIYF.

This CDR3 is CASSFKQGGAEAFF. The CDR3 DNA reads as TGTGCCAGCAGCTTCAAACAGGGGGGCGCTGAAGCTTTCTTT. The rearrangement links TRBV7-8 to TRBJ1-1; 8 bases match TRBD1. J gave up 6 bases and V 3 bases, and 6 bases lay outside the gene matches. The CDR3 consists of 14 residues. Germline values: CDR1 SGHVS, CDR2 FQNEAQ.

This chain links TRBV29-1 with TRBJ1-4, with D tentatively TRBD1 (6 bases). CDR3 length: 13 residues. Trimming removed 3 bases from V and 8 bases from J, with 13 bases in between. The V gene's germline CDR1 is SQVTM and CDR2 ANQGSEA. The DNA of the CDR3 is TGCAGCGTTGAGTTACAGGGCCTAGAAAAACTGTTTTTT. Encoded protein: CSVELQGLEKLFF.